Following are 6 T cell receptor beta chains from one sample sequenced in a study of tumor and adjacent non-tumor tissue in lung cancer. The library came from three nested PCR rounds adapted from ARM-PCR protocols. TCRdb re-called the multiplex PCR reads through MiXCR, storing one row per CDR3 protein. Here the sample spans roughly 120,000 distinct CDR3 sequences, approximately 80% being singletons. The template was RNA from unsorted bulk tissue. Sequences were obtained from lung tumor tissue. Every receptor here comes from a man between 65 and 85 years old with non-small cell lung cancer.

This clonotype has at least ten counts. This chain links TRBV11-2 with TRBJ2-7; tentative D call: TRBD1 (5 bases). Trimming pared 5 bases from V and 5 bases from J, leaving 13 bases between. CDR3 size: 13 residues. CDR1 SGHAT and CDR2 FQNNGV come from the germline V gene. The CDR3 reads CASSDQGPNEQYF. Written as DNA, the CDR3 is TGTGCCAGCAGCGATCAGGGCCCCAACGAGCAGTACTTC.

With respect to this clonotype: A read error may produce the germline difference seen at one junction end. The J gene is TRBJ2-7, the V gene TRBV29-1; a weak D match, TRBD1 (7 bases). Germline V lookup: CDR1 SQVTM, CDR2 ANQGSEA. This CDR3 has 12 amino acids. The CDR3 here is CSRETGNREQYF. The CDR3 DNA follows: TGCAGCAGGGAGACAGGGAATCGGGAGCAGTATTTC.

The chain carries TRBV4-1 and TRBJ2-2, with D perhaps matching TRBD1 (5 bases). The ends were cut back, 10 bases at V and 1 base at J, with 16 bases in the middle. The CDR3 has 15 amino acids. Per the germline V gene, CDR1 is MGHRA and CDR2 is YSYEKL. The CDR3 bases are TGCGCCAAAAGCCAGCGACAGAAGAACACCGGGGAGCTGTTTTTT. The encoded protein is CAKSQRQKNTGELFF.

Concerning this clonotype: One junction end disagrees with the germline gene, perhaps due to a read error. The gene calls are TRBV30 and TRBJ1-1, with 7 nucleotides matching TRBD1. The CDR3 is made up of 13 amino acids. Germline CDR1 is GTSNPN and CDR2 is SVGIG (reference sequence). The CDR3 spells CARVGGEGTQAFF. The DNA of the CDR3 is TGTGCCCGGGTAGGGGGCGAAGGCACTCAAGCTTTCTTT.

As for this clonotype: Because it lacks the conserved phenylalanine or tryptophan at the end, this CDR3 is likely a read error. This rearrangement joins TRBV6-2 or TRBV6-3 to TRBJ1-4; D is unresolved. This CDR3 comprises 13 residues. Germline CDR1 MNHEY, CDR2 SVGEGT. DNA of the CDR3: TGTGCCAACAAAAACTCGGGTTATGAGAAACTGTTTCTT. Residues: CANKNSGYEKLFL.

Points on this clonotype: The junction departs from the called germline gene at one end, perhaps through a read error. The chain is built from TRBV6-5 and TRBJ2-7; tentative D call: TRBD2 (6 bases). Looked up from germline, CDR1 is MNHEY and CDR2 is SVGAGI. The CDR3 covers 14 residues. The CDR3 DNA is TGTGCCGGCAGTTTGGCGGGGACCCCCCGTGAGCAGTACTTC. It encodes CAGSLAGTPREQYF.